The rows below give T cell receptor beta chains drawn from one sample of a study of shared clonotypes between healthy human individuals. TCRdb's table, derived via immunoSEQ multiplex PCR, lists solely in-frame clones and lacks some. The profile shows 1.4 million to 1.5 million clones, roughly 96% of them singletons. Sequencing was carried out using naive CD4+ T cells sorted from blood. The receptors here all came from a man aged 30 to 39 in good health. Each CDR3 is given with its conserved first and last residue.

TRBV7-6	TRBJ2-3	CASSFSINPRVGESTDTQYF
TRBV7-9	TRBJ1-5	CASSLTSNQPQHF
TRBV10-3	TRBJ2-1	CAISPGLAGGYGQFF
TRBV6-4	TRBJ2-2	CASRAGGPNTGELFF
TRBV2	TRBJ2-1	CASSEVRLAYNEQFF
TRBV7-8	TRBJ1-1	CASSADGVITEAFF
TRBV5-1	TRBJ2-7	CASSKDSYEQYF
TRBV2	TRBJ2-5	CASSELVAPQYF
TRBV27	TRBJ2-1	CASILLYTGSSYNEQFF
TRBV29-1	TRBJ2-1	CSTRGEGFYEQFF
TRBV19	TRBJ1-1	CASIGTGGRITEAFF
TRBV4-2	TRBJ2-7	CASSDSRGPLSF
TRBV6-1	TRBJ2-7	CASSDQAGNREYF
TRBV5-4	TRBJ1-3	CASSLAPGAGNTIYF
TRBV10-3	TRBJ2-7	CAISDLGLAGGSYEQYF
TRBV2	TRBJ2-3	CASDGDTDTQYF
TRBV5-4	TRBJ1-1	CASSFPGEMMNTEAFF
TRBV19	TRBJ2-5	CASSIDRTAQETQYF
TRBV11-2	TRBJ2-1	CASSSSAGVSYNEQFF
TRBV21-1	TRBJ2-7	CASSKAQPTSGRASGSYEQYF
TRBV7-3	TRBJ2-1	CASSQLGAPSSYNEQFF
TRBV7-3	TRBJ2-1	CASSHAAGPAHNEQFF
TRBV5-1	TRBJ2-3	CASKVGELSFTDTQYF
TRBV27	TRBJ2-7	CASSSRLAGIYEQYF
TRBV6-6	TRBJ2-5	CASRLGIWETQYF
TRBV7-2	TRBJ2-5	CASSSASGQETQYF
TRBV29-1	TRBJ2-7	CSVDRGVPGGLSNEQYF
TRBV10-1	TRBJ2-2	CASSDDLAGGPFRTGELFF
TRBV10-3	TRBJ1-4	CAISESGQGRNEKLFF
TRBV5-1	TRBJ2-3	CASSFGSTDTQYF
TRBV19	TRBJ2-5	CASSPRTGVSGYQETQYF
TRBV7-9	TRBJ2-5	CASSRRGTGQETQYF
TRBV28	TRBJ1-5	CASSLSQQPQHF
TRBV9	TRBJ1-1	CASSVQGRGDTEAFF
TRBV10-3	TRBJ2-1	CANRWSDEQFF
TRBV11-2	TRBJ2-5	CASTQSGGREETQYF
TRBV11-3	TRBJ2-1	CASSLRDKNNEQFF
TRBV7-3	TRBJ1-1	CASSLAGRSTEAFF
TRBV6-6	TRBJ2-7	CASSSHSYEQYF
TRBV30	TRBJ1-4	CAWSVLRDRWQGTNEKLFF
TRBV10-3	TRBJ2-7	CAIGKTSGVTSSYEQYF
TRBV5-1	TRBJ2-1	CASSWSSGMYNEQFF
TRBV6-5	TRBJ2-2	CASRGRENTGELFF
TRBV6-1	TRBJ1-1	CASSTQLNTEAFF
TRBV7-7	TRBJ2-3	CASSPLAGTDTQYF
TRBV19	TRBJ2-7	CASSISARLGPYEQYF
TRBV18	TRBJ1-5	CASSPTGNHQPQHF
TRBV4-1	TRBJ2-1	CASSQGQGAPVPYYNEQFF